Shown below are 15 T cell receptor beta chains from a single sample sequenced in a study of blood T cell repertoires in COVID-19. Sequencing was performed with immunoSEQ multiplex PCR; in TCRdb, only in-frame clones are kept and a portion is missing. The sample contains a few hundred thousand clones, approximately 85% of which appear only once. Sequenced sample: peripheral blood. The receptor set was obtained from a human donor in a cohort sampled during active COVID-19.

This chain links TRBV29-1 with TRBJ1-5, with 7 bases lining up with TRBD1. Germline V gene lookup returns CDR1 SQVTM and CDR2 ANQGSEA. The CDR3 covers 14 residues. After removal of 4 bases from V and 4 bases from J, the junction contained 7 bases not matched to a gene. The CDR3 DNA reads as TGCAGCGTTGCCGGACAGGCACCTAATCAGCCCCAGCATTTT. Translation: CSVAGQAPNQPQHF.

As regards this clone: The junction does not match germline at one end; this may be a read error. V is TRBV27 and J is TRBJ1-1, with D perhaps TRBD1 (5 bases). Per the germline V gene, CDR1 is MNHEY and CDR2 is SMNVEV (reference sequence). This CDR3 spans 14 amino acids. Here the CDR3 reads CVTGVGLLNTEAFF. The CDR3 DNA is TGCGTGACGGGGGTTGGACTACTCAACACTGAAGCTTTCTTT.

The chain joins TRBV5-4 to TRBJ1-5; D possibly corresponds to TRBD1 (6 bases). Trimming left V 4 bases short and J 4 bases short, with 12 bases between. Germline lookup yields CDR1 SGHNT and CDR2 YYREEE (reference sequence). CDR3 size: 14 residues. Here the CDR3 DNA reads TGTGCCAGCAGCCCCGGACAGTCTAATCAGCCCCAGCATTTT. This encodes CASSPGQSNQPQHF.

Only one count was recorded for this clone. The rearrangement links TRBV2 to TRBJ1-3, with D tentatively TRBD1 (5 bases). This CDR3 contains 15 residues. With 2 bases removed from V and 7 bases from J, the gap between germline ends came to 15 bases. CDR1 and CDR2 from the germline V gene are SNHLY and FYNNEI. The CDR3 region is CASSERPGPGNTIYF. The DNA for the CDR3 is TGTGCCAGCAGTGAACGGCCAGGTCCAGGGAACACCATATATTTT.

This clone was detected only a few times. The genes are TRBV5-1 and TRBJ2-2; 15 nucleotides agree with TRBD2. V was pared by 2 bases and J by 1 base, with 15 bases of the junction left unmatched. The CDR3 covers 22 residues. Germline-derived CDR1 and CDR2 are SGHRS and YFSETQ. The CDR3 sequence: CASSLTLPGLAGGPLNTGELFF. Here the CDR3 DNA reads TGCGCCAGCAGCTTAACACTACCGGGACTAGCGGGGGGACCTTTGAACACCGGGGAGCTGTTTTTT.

This chain joins TRBV18 and TRBJ2-1, with a weak D call TRBD1 (5 bases). The CDR3 has 14 amino acids. Trimming took 3 bases from V and 8 from J, leaving 14 bases between them. Germline CDR1 and CDR2: KGHSH and LQKENI. The CDR3 DNA follows: TGTGCCAGCTCACCGACAAAGGGGTTGGATGAGCAGTTCTTC. It encodes CASSPTKGLDEQFF.

This CDR3 is CASSNRTETHTYEQYF. The CDR3 bases are TGTGCCAGCAGCAACCGAACAGAGACGCATACCTACGAGCAGTACTTC. The chain carries TRBV7-2 and TRBJ2-7; D is ambiguous. Germline V CDR1 and CDR2: SGHTA, FQGNSA. There are 16 residues in the CDR3. V lost 5 bases and J lost 2, with 19 bases in between. The full variable domain, completed using reference TRBV7-2 and TRBJ2-7, is GAGVSQSPSNKVTEKGKDVELRCDPISGHTALYWYRQSLGQGLEFLIYFQGNSAPDKSGLPSDRFSAERTGGSVSTLTIQRTQQEDSAVYLCASSNRTETHTYEQYFGPGTRLTVT.

The V and J genes are TRBV27 and TRBJ1-6; possibly TRBD1 for D (6 bases). Looked up from germline, CDR1 is MNHEY and CDR2 is SMNVEV (reference sequence). Trimming pared 6 bases from V and 5 bases from J, leaving 11 bases between. CDR3 length: 14 amino acids. The DNA for the CDR3 is TGTGCCAGCAGGAGGGGGATAGATAATTCACCCCTCCACTTT. Its protein product is CASRRGIDNSPLHF.

This clone was detected only once. J is TRBJ1-2 and V is TRBV6-5, with D maybe TRBD1 (5 bases). Germline V gene sequence: CDR1 MNHEY, CDR2 SVGAGI. Trimming took off 6 bases at V and 5 bases at J, with 13 bases between the two ends. CDR3 length: 13 amino acids. The CDR3 nucleotides are TGTGCCAGCAGCCTGGTAGGGGCGTATGGCTACACCTTC. This codes for CASSLVGAYGYTF.

Only a few counts were recorded for this clone. At the DNA level, this CDR3 is encoded by other sequences in the same sample as well. The V and J genes are TRBV11-1 and TRBJ2-3; 10 nucleotides align to TRBD2. CDR3 length: 15 amino acids. V gave up 4 bases and J gave up 1 base; unmatched junction bases: 2. Per germline, CDR1 SGHAT and CDR2 FQDESV (reference sequence). The DNA for the CDR3 is TGTGCCAGCAGCTCCAGCGGGGGGGGCACAGATACGCAGTATTTT. Translation: CASSSSGGGTDTQYF.

The chain has TRBV7-6 and TRBJ1-1, with TRBD1 matching 7 bases. The CDR3 length is 18 residues. In germline, CDR1 is SGHVS, CDR2 FNYEAQ. V shed 2 bases and J 3 bases; nucleotides not matched to a gene: 15. This CDR3 is CASSLMQQGSVGDTEAFF. The CDR3 nucleotides read TGTGCCAGCAGCTTAATGCAACAGGGGAGTGTTGGTGACACTGAAGCTTTCTTT.

The chain uses TRBV6-1 and TRBJ1-6; D is perhaps TRBD1 (5 bases). Trimming left V 3 bases short and J 10 bases short, with 19 bases between. The germline V gene has CDR1 MNHNS and CDR2 SASEGT. The CDR3 runs 16 residues. The CDR3 spells CASSEMGQISGSPLHF. The CDR3 DNA is TGTGCCAGCAGTGAGATGGGGCAAATCTCCGGATCACCCCTCCACTTT.

J is TRBJ1-2 and V is TRBV7-3, with a weak D call TRBD1 (5 bases). Germline lookup yields CDR1 SGHTA and CDR2 FQGTGA. CDR3 size: 15 residues. V dropped 0 bases and J dropped 6 bases, with 14 bases sitting between them. CDR3 DNA sequence: TGTGCCAGCAGCTTAACGTTGGCAGGGATGGATGGCTACACCTTC. As protein: CASSLTLAGMDGYTF.

The rearrangement uses TRBV12-3 or TRBV12-4 and TRBJ1-5; D perhaps matches TRBD1 (6 bases). The CDR3 runs 13 residues. Deletions cut 5 bases from V and 4 bases from J, with 9 bases between. CDR3 protein: CASSPQGNQPQHF. In DNA, the CDR3 is TGTGCCAGCAGTCCTCAGGGGAATCAGCCCCAGCATTTT.

This sequence joins TRBV4-1 and TRBJ2-7; D remains ambiguous. The germline gives CDR1 MGHRA, CDR2 YSYEKL. Trimming removed 0 bases at V and 2 bases at J, with 11 bases between. The CDR3 length is 15 residues. This CDR3 is CASSQEETAAYEQYF. The CDR3 coding sequence is TGCGCCAGCAGCCAAGAGGAAACAGCCGCCTACGAGCAGTACTTC.